The clone carrying this T cell receptor (beta chain) was picked up many times. TCRdb re-called the 5' RACE reads through MiXCR, storing one row per CDR3 protein. The sample contains 250,000 or so distinct CDR3 sequences, 6.9% of which appear only once. Germline CDR1 and CDR2: DFQATT and SNEGSKA (reference sequence). V was cut by 1 base and J by 3 bases, with 15 bases left in between. The CDR3 loop spans 16 amino acids. The sample is drawn from a study of T cells after yellow fever vaccination. The sequenced sample was CD4+ T cells sorted from PBMCs, obtained 15 days after the yellow fever booster vaccination. This clonotype was sampled from a man younger than 40 who received the YFV17D yellow fever vaccine. V is TRBV20-1 and J is TRBJ2-2; D is tentatively TRBD1 or TRBD2 (7 bases each). Written as DNA, the CDR3 is TGCAGTGCTAGAGGGGGGGAGGGGGCTTACACCGGGGAGCTGTTTTTT. Its protein product is CSARGGEGAYTGELFF.